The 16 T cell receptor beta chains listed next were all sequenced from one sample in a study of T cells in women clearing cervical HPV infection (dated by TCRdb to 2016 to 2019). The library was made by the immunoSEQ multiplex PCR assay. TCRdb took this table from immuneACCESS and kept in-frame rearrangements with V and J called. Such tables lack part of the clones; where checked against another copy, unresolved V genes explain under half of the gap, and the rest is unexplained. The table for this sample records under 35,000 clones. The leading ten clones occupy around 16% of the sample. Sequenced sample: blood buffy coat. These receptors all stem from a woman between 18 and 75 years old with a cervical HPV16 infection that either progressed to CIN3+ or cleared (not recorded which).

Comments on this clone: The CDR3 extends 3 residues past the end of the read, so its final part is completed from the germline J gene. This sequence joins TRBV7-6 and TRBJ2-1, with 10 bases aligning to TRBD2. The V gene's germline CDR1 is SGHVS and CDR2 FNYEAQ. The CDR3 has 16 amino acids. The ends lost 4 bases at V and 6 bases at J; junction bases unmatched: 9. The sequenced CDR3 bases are TGTGCCAGCAGCTCCTTAGGACTAGCGGTGGGCAATGAG. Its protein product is CASSSLGLAVGNE. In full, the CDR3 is CASSSLGLAVGNEQFF.

The CDR3 loop is CASSPTDKYGEAFF. CDR3 DNA (partial): TGTGCCAGCTCACCAACGGACAAGTACGGGGAA. V and J are TRBV18 and TRBJ1-1, with D possibly being TRBD1 (5 bases). The read ends 3 residues early relative to the CDR3; the germline J gene fills the gap. Germline values: CDR1 KGHSH, CDR2 LQKENI. The CDR3 has 14 amino acids.

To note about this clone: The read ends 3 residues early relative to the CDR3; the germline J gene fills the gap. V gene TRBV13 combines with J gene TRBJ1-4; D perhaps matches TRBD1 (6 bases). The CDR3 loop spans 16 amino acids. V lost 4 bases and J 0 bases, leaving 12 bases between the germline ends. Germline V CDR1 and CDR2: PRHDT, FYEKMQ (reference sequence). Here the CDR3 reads CASSSHQGSTNEKLFF. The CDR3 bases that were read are TGTGCCAGCAGCTCACACCAGGGGTCAACTAATGAAAAA.

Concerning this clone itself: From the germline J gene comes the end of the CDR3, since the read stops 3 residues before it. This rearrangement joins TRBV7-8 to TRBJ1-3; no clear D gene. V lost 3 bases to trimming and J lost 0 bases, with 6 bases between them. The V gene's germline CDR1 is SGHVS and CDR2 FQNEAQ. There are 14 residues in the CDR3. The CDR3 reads CASSFSVSGNTIYF. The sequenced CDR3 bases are TGTGCCAGCAGCTTTTCCGTCTCTGGAAACACC. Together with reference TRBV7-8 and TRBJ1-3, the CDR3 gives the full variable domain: GAGVSQSPRYKVAKRGQDVALRCDPISGHVSLFWYQQALGQGPEFLTYFQNEAQLDKSGLPSDRFFAERPEGSVSTLKIQRTQQEDSAVYLCASSFSVSGNTIYFGEGSWLTVV.

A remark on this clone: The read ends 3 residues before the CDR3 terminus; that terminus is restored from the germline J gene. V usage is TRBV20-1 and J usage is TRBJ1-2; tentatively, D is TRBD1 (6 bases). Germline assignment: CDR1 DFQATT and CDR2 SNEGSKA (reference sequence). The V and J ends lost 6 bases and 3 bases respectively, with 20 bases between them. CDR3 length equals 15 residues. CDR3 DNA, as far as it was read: TGCAGTGCCCCAAATAGGGGGAAAACATACTATGGC. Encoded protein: CSAPNRGKTYYG. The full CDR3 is CSAPNRGKTYYGYTF.

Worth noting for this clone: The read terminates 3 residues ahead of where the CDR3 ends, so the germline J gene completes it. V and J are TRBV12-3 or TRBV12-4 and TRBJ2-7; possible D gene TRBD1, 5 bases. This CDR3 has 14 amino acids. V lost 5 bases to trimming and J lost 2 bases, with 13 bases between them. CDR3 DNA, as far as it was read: TGTGCCAGCAGTCCGGTCGACAGAGCCTACGAG. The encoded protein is CASSPVDRAYE. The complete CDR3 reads CASSPVDRAYEQYF.

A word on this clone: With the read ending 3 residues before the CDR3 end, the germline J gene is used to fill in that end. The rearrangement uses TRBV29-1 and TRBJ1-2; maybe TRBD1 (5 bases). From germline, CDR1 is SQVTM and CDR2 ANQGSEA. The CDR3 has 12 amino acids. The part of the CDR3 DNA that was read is TGCAGCGTTGAAGACCAGGGTAAGGGC. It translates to CSVEDQGKG. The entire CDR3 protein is CSVEDQGKGYTF.

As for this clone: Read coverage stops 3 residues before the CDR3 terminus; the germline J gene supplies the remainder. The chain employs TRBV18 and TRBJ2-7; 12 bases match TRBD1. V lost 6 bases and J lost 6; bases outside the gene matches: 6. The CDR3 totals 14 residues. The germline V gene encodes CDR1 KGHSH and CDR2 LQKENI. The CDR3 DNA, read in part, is TGTGCCAGCTCCCCGGGACAGGGGGCGGGCGAG. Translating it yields CASSPGQGAGE. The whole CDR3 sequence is CASSPGQGAGEQYF.

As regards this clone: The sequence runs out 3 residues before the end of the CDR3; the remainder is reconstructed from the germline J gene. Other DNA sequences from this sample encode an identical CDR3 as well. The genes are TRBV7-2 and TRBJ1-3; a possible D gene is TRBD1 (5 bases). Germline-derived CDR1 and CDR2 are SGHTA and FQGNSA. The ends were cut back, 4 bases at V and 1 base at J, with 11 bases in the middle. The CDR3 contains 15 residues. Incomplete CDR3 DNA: TGTGCCAGCAGCTGGACGACAGAATCTGGAAACACC. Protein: CASSWTTESGNT. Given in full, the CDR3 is CASSWTTESGNTIYF.

CDR3 sequence: CAWRPGGQSPLHF. The DNA read from the CDR3 is TGTGCCTGGAGGCCGGGGGGCCAATCACCC. The chain uses TRBV30 and TRBJ1-6, with a weak D call TRBD1 (6 bases). The read ends 3 residues before the CDR3 terminus; that terminus is restored from the germline J gene. Germline V gene sequence: CDR1 GTSNPN, CDR2 SVGIG (reference sequence). The V end was cut by 3 bases, the J end by 10 bases, with 13 bases between. The CDR3 has 13 residues. Variable domain in full (rest from reference TRBV30 and TRBJ1-6): SQTIHQWPATLVQPVGSPLSLECTVEGTSNPNLYWYRQAAGRGLQLLFYSVGIGQISSEVPQNLSASRPQDRQFILSSKKLLLSDSGFYLCAWRPGGQSPLHFGNGTRLTVT.

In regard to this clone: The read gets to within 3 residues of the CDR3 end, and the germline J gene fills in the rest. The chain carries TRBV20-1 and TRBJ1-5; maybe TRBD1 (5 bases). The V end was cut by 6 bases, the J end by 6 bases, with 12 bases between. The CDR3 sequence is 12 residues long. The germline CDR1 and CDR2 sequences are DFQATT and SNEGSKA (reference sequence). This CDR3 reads CSAQGFGQPQHF. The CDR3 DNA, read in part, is TGCAGTGCCCAGGGTTTTGGTCAGCCC.

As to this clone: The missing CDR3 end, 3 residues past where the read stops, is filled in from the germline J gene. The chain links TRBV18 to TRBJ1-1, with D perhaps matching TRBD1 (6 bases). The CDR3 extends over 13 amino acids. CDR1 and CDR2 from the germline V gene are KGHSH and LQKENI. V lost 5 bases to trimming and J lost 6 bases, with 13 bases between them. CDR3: CASSLGASAEAFF. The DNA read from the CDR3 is TGTGCCAGCTCATTGGGGGCGTCCGCTGAA.

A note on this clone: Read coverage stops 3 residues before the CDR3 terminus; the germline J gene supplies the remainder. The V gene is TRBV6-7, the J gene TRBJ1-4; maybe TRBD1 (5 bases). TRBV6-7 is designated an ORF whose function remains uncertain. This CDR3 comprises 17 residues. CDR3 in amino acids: CASRLSYDREYNSPLFF. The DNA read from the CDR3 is TGTGCCAGCAGACTCTCCTATGACAGAGAATATAATTCACCA.

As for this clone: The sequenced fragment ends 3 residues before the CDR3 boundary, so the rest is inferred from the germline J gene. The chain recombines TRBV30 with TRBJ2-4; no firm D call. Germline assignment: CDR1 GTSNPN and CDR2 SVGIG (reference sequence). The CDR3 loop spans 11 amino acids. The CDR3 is CAWIRNYGQYF. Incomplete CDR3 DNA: TGTGCCTGGATCCGTAACTATGGT.

CDR3 loop: CASSIRKTKGTEAFF. The CDR3 bases that were read are TGTGCCAGTAGTATTAGAAAGACCAAGGGCACTGAA. This sequence joins TRBV19 and TRBJ1-1; the D is unclear. The read terminates 3 residues before the CDR3 end, so the remaining end is supplied by the germline J gene. Trimming left V 3 bases short and J 4 bases short, with 15 bases between. This CDR3 has 15 amino acids. Germline loops: CDR1 LNHDA, CDR2 SQIVND (reference sequence).

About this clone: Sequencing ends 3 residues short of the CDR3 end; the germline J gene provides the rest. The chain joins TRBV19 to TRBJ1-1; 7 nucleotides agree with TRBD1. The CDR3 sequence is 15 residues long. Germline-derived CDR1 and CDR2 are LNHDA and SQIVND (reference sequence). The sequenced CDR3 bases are TGTGCCACCTCGAAAGGGGGCGGGGTATTGGAGACC. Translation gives CATSKGGGVLET. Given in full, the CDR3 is CATSKGGGVLETAFF.